This T cell receptor (beta chain) was sequenced during a study of blood T cell repertoires in COVID-19. In the study overall: The United States, Italy and Spain were the sources of the acute and convalescent COVID-19 samples.

The germline V gene has CDR1 SGHVS and CDR2 FNYEAQ. J gave up 4 bases and V 3 bases, and 7 bases lay outside the gene matches. The length of the CDR3 is 15 residues. As processed by the authors: It was from reference gene primer amplification that nucleated cell counts were estimated. Assay: immunoSEQ multiplex PCR; the TCRdb copy retains only in-frame clones and omits some. V and J calls and clone size follow that table, whereas D and trimming were derived from the DNA. The sample records around 280,000 clones, 87% being singletons. Clinical histories supplied by participants themselves formed the basis of cohort assignment. Among Cohort 3 donors, those recovered had two negative PCRs, clearance, or symptom resolution.

The sequence was obtained from a woman aged 40 to 50 who had recovered from COVID-19. The chain uses TRBV7-6 and TRBJ2-5, with 8 nucleotides matching TRBD2. The sequenced sample was PBMCs or T cells enriched from blood (not recorded which). The CDR3 nucleotides are TGTGCCAGCAGCTTTGTCGGGGCGGGAGGAGAGACCCAGTACTTC. Amino acid sequence: CASSFVGAGGETQYF.